This TCR beta chain appears in the sequencing data of a study of T-cell reconstitution after alpha-beta-depleted transplantation in children. The CDR3 covers 15 residues. CDR1 and CDR2 (germline): GTSNPN, SVGIG (reference sequence). J lost 3 bases, V lost 2 bases, and 4 bases had no gene match. For TCRbeta, the library was prepared with unique molecular identifiers. TCRdb reprocessed the PCR reads with MiXCR, giving one entry per CDR3 protein. This table has over 400,000 distinct CDR3 sequences, approximately 12% appearing once. The gene calls are TRBV30 and TRBJ2-1; 10 bases line up with TRBD1. Sequencing used PBMCs from the stem cell graft donor, obtained from the stem cell graft. This receptor was taken from a human donor who donated a stem cell graft to a child with combined immunodeficiency. The CDR3 DNA is TGTGCCTGGAGTAAAGACAGGGGGCACTACAATGAGCAGTTCTTC. It is translated as CAWSKDRGHYNEQFF.